This T cell receptor (beta chain) was sequenced for a study of siplizumab effects on memory and regulatory T cells. Trimming took 8 bases from V and 2 from J, leaving 12 bases between them. The CDR3 has 13 amino acids. Germline assignment: CDR1 SGHNT and CDR2 YENEEA. Sequencing of each sample assayed roughly 100,000 TCR templates. Repertoires were generated with immunoSEQ multiplex PCR, while TCRdb's copy carries only in-frame clones and drops some. This sample carries about 100,000 clones, about 93% of them seen once, and the ten largest clones take more than 10%. As for this clone: No antigen is known for it.

Overall study results and limits: Proliferating Tregs from siplizumab cultures lacked functional confirmation of suppression. About 80-96% of proliferating CD4+ or CD8+ clones had no assignable naive or memory phenotype.

Sequencing input: non-Treg CD4+ T cells sorted from blood. The chain links TRBV11-3 to TRBJ1-1; D is possibly TRBD1 (5 bases). The TCR was taken from a human donor in good health. Here the CDR3 DNA reads TGTGCCAGCCTATCGACAGCAAACACTGAAGCTTTCTTT. It codes for CASLSTANTEAFF. Supplemented by reference TRBV11-3 and TRBJ1-1, the full variable domain reads EAGVVQSPRYKIIEKKQPVAFWCNPISGHNTLYWYLQNLGQGPELLIRYENEEAVDDSQLPKDRFSAERLKGVDSTLKIQPAELGDSAVYLCASLSTANTEAFFGQGTRLTVV.